This T cell receptor (beta chain) stems from a study of early T cells in non-severe SARS-CoV-2 infection. This clonotype was counted between two and nine times. This CDR3 spans 13 amino acids. Per the germline V gene, CDR1 is SSHAT and CDR2 is FNYEAQ (reference sequence). The ends were cut back, 5 bases at V and 3 bases at J, with 8 bases in the middle. Molecules of cDNA were individually given unique molecular identifiers that were attached to them. TCRdb processed the 5' RACE reads anew with MiXCR; each CDR3 protein has one entry. The sample has tens of thousands of distinct CDR3 sequences; 9.5% to 13% are singletons.

The chain joins TRBV7-7 to TRBJ1-5; no reliable D call. This receptor was identified in an adult who was a healthcare worker with PCR-confirmed SARS-CoV-2 infection or an uninfected control (not recorded which). This specimen consisted of whole blood, obtained at baseline. The CDR3 nucleotides are TGTGCCAGCAGCCCAACCCCCAATCAGCCCCAGCATTTT. Its translation is CASSPTPNQPQHF.